One sample yielded the 3 T cell receptor beta chains listed below, sequenced in a study of neurological immune-mediated disorders. TCRdb redid the calling of the 5' RACE reads with MiXCR, one entry per CDR3 protein. The sample has about 30,000 distinct CDR3 sequences; around 10% are singletons. The sequencing sample was made of PBMCs. The receptors were sampled from a woman aged 60-75 years in good health.

This clonotype occurred many times. The chain joins TRBV7-2 to TRBJ2-5; 10 bases are shared with TRBD2. Germline-derived CDR1 and CDR2 are SGHTA and FQGNSA. The CDR3 runs 15 residues. The ends lost 2 bases at V and 7 bases at J; junction bases unmatched: 7. The DNA of the CDR3 is TGTGCCAGCAGCTTAACAGCGGGGGGGCTGGGGACCCAGTACTTC. Translated, it gives CASSLTAGGLGTQYF.

This clonotype was counted many times. The chain employs TRBV20-1 and TRBJ2-7; possibly TRBD2 for D (5 bases). Trimming took off 3 bases at V and 3 bases at J, with 12 bases between the two ends. The CDR3 is 13 residues long. Looked up from germline, CDR1 is DFQATT and CDR2 is SNEGSKA (reference sequence). CDR3 in amino acids: CSARGEGGYEQYF. In DNA, the CDR3 is TGCAGTGCTAGGGGAGAGGGCGGCTACGAGCAGTACTTC.

In this sample, this clonotype turned up many times. The chain joins TRBV7-2 to TRBJ1-5; D is unresolved. Trimming left V 4 bases short and J 3 bases short, with 16 bases between. Per the germline V gene, CDR1 is SGHTA and CDR2 is FQGNSA. The CDR3 extends over 16 amino acids. This chain's CDR3 is CASSYRWASPNQPQHF. CDR3 nucleotides: TGTGCCAGCAGCTACCGTTGGGCGAGTCCCAATCAGCCCCAGCATTTT. The full variable domain, its missing parts supplied by reference TRBV7-2 and TRBJ1-5, is GAGVSQSPSNKVTEKGKDVELRCDPISGHTALYWYRQSLGQGLEFLIYFQGNSAPDKSGLPSDRFSAERTGGSVSTLTIQRTQQEDSAVYLCASSYRWASPNQPQHFGDGTRLSIL.